This T cell receptor (beta chain) is drawn from a study of CD4 T cells in relation to SARS-CoV-2 and coronaviruses. CD4+ T cells from unexposed donors were obtained before the COVID-19 pandemic (2011-2018). Assay used: immunoSEQ multiplex PCR; TCRdb lists only in-frame clones, some missing. The sample lists 65,000 or so clones; 75% to 90% were seen once. Between the trimmed V and J ends, which lost 0 bases and 4 bases, there was a span of 9 bases. CDR1 and CDR2 (germline): SGHNT, YYREEE (reference sequence). This CDR3 comprises 14 residues. The clonotype comes from a human donor in good health. Material for sequencing was memory CD4+ T cells from PBMCs. The rearrangement joins TRBV5-4 to TRBJ2-3; weak D call: TRBD2 (6 bases). The CDR3 DNA sequence: TGTGCCAGCAGCTTGGCCGGGGGATCAGATACGCAGTATTTT. Its translation is CASSLAGGSDTQYF. The entire variable domain, with the rest obtained from reference TRBV5-4 and TRBJ2-3, is as follows: ETGVTQSPTHLIKTRGQQVTLRCSSQSGHNTVSWYQQALGQGPQFIFQYYREEENGRGNFPPRFSGLQFPNYSSELNVNALELDDSALYLCASSLAGGSDTQYFGPGTRLTVL.